Below, one TCR beta chain is given with its context. Its recognized antigen is unknown. Base qualities are not at hand, and no much larger clone is one base apart. The CDR3 regions of human TCRbeta chains were analyzed by immunosequencing. Processing in the source paper ran as follows. TCRs in the repertoires were matched against a reference library of SARS-CoV-2-specific TCRs that had been generated with the MIRA antigen-specificity platform. Breadth was defined as the fraction of unique TCRs that were SARS-CoV-2-associated, and depth was defined as the fraction of total T cells that were SARS-CoV-2-associated. Each spike-specific TCR was assigned to its reactive spike region and to a CD4 or CD8 class using the MIRA data. Log10-transformed breadth and depth values were compared by one-way ANOVA with Sidak's multiple comparisons tests. TCRdb took this table from immuneACCESS and kept in-frame rearrangements with V and J called. Such tables lack part of the clones; where checked against another copy, unresolved V genes explain under half of the gap, and the rest is unexplained. That table is the source of V, J and clone size, and D and trimming were worked out from the DNA. This sample is represented by approximately 140,000 clones; 75% to 95% of them were singletons. The ten largest make up about 3.3% of the sample.

The record originates from a study of T cell responses to AZD1222 COVID-19 vaccine (dated by TCRdb to the early 2020s). Regarding the research as a whole: TCR sequencing covered about 230 trial participants: nearly 210 given two doses of AZD1222 and approximately 26 given two doses of MenACWY control vaccine. Trial participants were enrolled by age into subgroups of 18-55, 56-69 and 70-plus years, and around 150, 28 and 57 TCR-sequenced participants, respectively, were included in these subgroups. General findings and caveats noted by the study authors: Participants were mostly white British, with more females than males. The authors suggested clonal diversity may have been underestimated. Vaccine-associated CD4 TCRs spanned the whole spike protein, with dominant responses in regions 160-218 and 743-854. Only 5 to 7 AZD1222 recipients were SARS-CoV-2 seropositive at baseline, limiting conclusions about previously exposed vaccinees. After two AZD1222 doses, both the breadth and the depth of spike-specific TCRs were significantly higher than at day 0 and than in MenACWY recipients. Reportedly, almost half of the unique spike-specific TCRs recognized epitopes lying outside the regions that are mutated in the B.1.351 and B.1.1.7 variants. In the small 56-69-year group, the increase in depth fell short of significance, most likely because of low power. Because no day 14 peak-response samples were available, repertoires were characterized only after the peak T cell response.

This specimen's time point label, interpreted: about 28 days (+/-7) after the second vaccine dose. Because spike-specific TCR depth and breadth did not differ between the two schedules, AZD1222 recipients who got a second dose at roughly 4 weeks were pooled with those who got a second dose at roughly 12 weeks. Vaccinee samples came from UK trials COV001 and COV002, including a single-blind randomized controlled phase 2/3 trial of AZD1222 (ChAdOx1 nCoV-19) in healthy adults. For TCRbeta chain sequencing, PBMC samples were collected from trial participants at day 0 and at day 28 after the second dose. CDR1 and CDR2 (SGHDN, FVKESK) derive from the germline V gene. From the cysteine through the phenylalanine, the CDR3 covers 17 amino acids. Kept here is only the CDR3 DNA, which spans 51 bases and is read in frame from base 1. V lost 3 bases and J lost 8 bases, and the count of bases not matched to a germline gene is 11.

The V gene is TRBV14 and the J gene is TRBJ2-1; the central 12 bases match TRBD2. The source was peripheral blood, collected 28 days after the second AZD1222 dose. This clonotype was obtained from an adult who received the AZD1222 COVID-19 vaccine. The DNA sequence is given as TGTGCCAGCAGCCATGTCTTTTCGACTAGCGGGAGTTATGAGCAGTTCTTC. Translated, this gives CASSHVFSTSGSYEQFF. Reference TRBV14 and TRBJ2-1 proteins supply the regions before and after the CDR3; the full variable domain is: EAGVTQFPSHSVIEKGQTVTLRCDPISGHDNLYWYRRVMGKEIKFLLHFVKESKQDESGMPNNRFLAERTGGTYSTLKVQPAELEDSGVYFCASSHVFSTSGSYEQFFGPGTRLTVL.